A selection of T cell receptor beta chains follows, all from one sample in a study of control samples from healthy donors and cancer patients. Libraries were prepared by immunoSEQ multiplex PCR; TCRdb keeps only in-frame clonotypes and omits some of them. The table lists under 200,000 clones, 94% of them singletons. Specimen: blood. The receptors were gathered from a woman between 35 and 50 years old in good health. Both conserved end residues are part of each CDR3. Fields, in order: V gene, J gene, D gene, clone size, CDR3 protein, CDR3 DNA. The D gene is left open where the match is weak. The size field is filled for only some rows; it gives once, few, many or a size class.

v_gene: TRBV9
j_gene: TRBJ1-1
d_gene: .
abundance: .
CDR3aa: CASSVVAGETFF
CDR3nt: TGTGCCAGCAGCGTAGTGGCAGGGGAGACTTTCTTT

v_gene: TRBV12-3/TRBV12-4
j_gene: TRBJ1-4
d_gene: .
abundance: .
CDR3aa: CASSSWEKLFF
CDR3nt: TGTGCCAGCAGTTCCTGGGAAAAACTGTTTTTT

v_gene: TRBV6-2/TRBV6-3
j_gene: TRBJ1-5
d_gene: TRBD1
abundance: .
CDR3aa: CASSYVVSGQGPLTQHF
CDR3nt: TGTGCCAGCAGTTACGTGGTTAGTGGACAGGGCCCTCTAACCCAGCATTTT

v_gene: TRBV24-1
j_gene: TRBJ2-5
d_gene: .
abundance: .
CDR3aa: CATSDPGETQYF
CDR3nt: TGTGCCACCAGTGACCCAGGAGAGACCCAGTACTTC

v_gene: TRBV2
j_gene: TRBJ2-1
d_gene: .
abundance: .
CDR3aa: CASRTLSQFF
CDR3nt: TGTGCCAGCAGAACTCTATCGCAGTTCTTC

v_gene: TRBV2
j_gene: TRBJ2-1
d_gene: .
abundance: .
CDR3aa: CASRPQSGTTSGEQFF
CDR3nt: TGTGCCAGCAGACCCCAATCCGGGACGACGAGCGGTGAGCAGTTCTTC

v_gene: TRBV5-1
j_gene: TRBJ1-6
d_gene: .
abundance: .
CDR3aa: CASSGADDSPLHF
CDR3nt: TGCGCCAGCAGCGGGGCAGACGATTCACCCCTCCACTTT

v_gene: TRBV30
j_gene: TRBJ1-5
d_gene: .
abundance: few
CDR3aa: CAWSGSESQPQHF
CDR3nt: TGTGCCTGGAGTGGCTCGGAATCTCAGCCCCAGCATTTT

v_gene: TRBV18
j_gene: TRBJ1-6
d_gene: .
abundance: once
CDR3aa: CASSQGIANSPLHF
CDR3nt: TGTGCCAGCTCACAGGGTATCGCCAATTCACCCCTCCACTTT

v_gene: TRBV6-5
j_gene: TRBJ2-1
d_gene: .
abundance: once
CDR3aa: CASNRGRALYNEQFF
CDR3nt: TGTGCCAGCAACAGGGGGAGGGCCTTATACAATGAGCAGTTCTTC

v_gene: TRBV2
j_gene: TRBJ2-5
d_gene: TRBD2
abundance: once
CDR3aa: CASTVGGYGDETQYF
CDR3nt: TGTGCCAGCACCGTGGGGGGGTATGGCGATGAGACCCAGTACTTC

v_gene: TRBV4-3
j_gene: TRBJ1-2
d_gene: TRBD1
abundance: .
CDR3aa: CASSQERTGASGYTF
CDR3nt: TGCGCCAGCAGCCAAGAGAGGACAGGGGCGTCTGGCTACACCTTC

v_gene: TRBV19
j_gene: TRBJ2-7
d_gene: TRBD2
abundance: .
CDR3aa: CASSNSGVGDEQYF
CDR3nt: TGTGCCAGTAGTAATAGCGGGGTAGGGGACGAGCAGTACTTC

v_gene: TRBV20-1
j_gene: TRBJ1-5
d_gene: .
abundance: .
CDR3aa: CSASIQRNQPQHF
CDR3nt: TGCAGTGCTAGTATCCAGCGCAATCAGCCCCAGCATTTT

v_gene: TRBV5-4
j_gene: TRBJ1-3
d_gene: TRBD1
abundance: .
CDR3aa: CASSLVGGGGTGNTIYF
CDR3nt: TGTGCCAGCAGCTTGGTCGGGGGAGGGGGCACTGGAAACACCATATATTTT

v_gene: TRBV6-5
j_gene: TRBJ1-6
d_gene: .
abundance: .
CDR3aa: CASSNGGHSPLHF
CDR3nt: TGTGCCAGCAGTAACGGGGGGCATTCACCCCTCCACTTT

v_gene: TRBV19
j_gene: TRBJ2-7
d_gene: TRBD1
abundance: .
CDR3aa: CASSIGRDSRPSYEQYF
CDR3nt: TGTGCCAGTAGTATAGGACGGGACAGCCGACCATCCTACGAGCAGTACTTC

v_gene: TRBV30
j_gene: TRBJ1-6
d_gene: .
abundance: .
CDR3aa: CAWRIGGVGNSPLHF
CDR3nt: TGTGCCTGGAGAATAGGCGGGGTCGGGAATTCACCACTCCACTTT

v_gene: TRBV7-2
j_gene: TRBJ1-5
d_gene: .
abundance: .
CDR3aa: CASSLEGRGIGNQPQHF
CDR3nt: TGTGCCAGCAGCTTAGAGGGTAGGGGGATCGGCAATCAGCCCCAGCATTTT

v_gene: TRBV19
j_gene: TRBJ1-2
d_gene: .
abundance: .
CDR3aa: CASSIDWSSGGYTF
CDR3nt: TGTGCCAGTAGTATAGATTGGTCCAGCGGTGGCTACACCTTC

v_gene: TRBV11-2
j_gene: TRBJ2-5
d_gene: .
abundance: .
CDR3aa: CASSLETRGETQYF
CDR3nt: TGTGCCAGCAGCTTAGAGACCAGAGGAGAGACCCAGTACTTC

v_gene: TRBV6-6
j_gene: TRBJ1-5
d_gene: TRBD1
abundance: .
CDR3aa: CASSYSPGQGGQPQHF
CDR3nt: TGTGCCAGCAGTTACTCGCCGGGACAGGGAGGTCAGCCCCAGCATTTT

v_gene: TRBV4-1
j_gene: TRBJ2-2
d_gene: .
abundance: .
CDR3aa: CASSQPGKLFF
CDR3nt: TGCGCCAGCAGCCAACCTGGGAAGCTGTTTTTT

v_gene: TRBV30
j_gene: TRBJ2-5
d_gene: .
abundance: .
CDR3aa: CAWSDPLAPQAETQYF
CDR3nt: TGTGCCTGGAGTGACCCCCTAGCCCCTCAAGCGGAGACCCAGTACTTC

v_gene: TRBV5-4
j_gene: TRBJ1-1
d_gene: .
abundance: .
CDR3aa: CASNKGGSGETEAFF
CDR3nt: TGTGCCAGCAACAAAGGGGGGAGCGGGGAAACTGAAGCTTTCTTT

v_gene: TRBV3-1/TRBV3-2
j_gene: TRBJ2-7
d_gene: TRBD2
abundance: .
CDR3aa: CASSLKRGREQYF
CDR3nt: TGTGCCAGCAGCCTTAAGCGGGGTAGGGAGCAGTACTTC

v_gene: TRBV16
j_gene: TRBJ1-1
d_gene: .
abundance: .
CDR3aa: CASSQVRHTEAFF
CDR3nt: TGTGCCAGCAGCCAAGTTCGTCACACTGAAGCTTTCTTT

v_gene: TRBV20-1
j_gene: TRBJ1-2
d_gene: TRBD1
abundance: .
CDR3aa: CSARGEGADTF
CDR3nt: TGCAGTGCTAGAGGAGAGGGGGCTGACACCTTC

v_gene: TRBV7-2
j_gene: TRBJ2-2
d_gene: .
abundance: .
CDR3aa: CASSLGGYYTGELFF
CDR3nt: TGTGCCAGCAGCTTAGGAGGGTACTACACCGGGGAGCTGTTTTTT

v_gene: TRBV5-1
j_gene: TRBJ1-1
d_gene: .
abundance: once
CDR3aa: CASSPTGNTEAFF
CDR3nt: TGCGCCAGCAGCCCAACGGGGAACACTGAAGCTTTCTTT

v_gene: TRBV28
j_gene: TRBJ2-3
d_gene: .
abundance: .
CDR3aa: CASTIAARESDTQYF
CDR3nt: TGTGCCAGCACCATAGCGGCCCGGGAATCAGATACGCAGTATTTT

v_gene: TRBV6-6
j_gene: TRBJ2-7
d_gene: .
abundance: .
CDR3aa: CASSYGTHEQYF
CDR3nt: TGTGCCAGCAGTTACGGTACCCACGAGCAGTACTTC

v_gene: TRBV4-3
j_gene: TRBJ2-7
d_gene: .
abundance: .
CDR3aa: CASSQDRRYEQYF
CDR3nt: TGCGCCAGCAGCCAAGATAGGAGGTACGAGCAGTACTTC

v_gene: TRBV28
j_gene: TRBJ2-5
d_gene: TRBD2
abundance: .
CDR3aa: CASSFNSGGPETQYF
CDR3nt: TGTGCCAGCAGTTTTAATTCGGGAGGGCCCGAGACCCAGTACTTC

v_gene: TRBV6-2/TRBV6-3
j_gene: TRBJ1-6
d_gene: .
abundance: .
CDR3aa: CASSWGRSNSPLHF
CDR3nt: TGTGCCAGCAGTTGGGGACGGTCTAATTCACCCCTCCACTTT

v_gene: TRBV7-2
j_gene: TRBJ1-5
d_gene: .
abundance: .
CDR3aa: CASSFDKSQPQHF
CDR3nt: TGTGCCAGCAGCTTCGACAAAAGTCAGCCCCAGCATTTT

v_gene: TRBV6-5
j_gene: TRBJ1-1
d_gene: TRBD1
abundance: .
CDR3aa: CASRAMDRGARGAFF
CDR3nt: TGTGCCAGCAGGGCCATGGACAGGGGCGCGAGGGGGGCTTTCTTT

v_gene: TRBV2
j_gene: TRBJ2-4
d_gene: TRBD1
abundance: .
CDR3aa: CASSGRDREGENIQYF
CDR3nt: TGTGCCAGCAGTGGGAGGGACAGGGAAGGCGAAAACATTCAGTACTTC

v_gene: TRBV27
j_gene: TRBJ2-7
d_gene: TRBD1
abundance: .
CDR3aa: CASSLYGQAPYEQYF
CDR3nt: TGTGCCAGCAGTTTGTACGGACAGGCCCCTTACGAGCAGTACTTC

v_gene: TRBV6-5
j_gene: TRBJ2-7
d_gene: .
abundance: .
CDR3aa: CASSYSPSTNEQYF
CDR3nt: TGTGCCAGCAGTTACTCACCTAGTACTAACGAGCAGTACTTC

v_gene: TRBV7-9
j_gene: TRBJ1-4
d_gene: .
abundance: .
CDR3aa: CASSFDLTSNEKLFF
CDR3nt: TGTGCCAGCAGCTTTGATCTTACTAGTAATGAAAAACTGTTTTTT

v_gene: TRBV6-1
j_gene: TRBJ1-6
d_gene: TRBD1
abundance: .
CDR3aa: CASSEEGTVNSPLHF
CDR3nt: TGTGCCAGCAGTGAAGAGGGGACAGTCAATTCACCCCTCCACTTT

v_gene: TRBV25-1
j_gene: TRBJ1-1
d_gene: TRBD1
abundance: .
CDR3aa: CASSFRQGRAFF
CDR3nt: TGTGCCAGCAGTTTTCGACAGGGACGGGCTTTCTTT

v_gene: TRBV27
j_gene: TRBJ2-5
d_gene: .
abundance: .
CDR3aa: CASSFTKPGGTQYF
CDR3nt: TGTGCCAGCAGTTTCACCAAACCCGGTGGGACCCAGTACTTC

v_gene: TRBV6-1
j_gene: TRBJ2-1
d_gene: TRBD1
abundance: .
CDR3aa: CASSEFDRAPYNEQFF
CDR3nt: TGTGCCAGCAGTGAATTCGACAGGGCCCCCTACAATGAGCAGTTCTTC

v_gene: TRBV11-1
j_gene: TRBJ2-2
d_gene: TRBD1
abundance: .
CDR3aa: CASSLATGQFANTGELFF
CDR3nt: TGTGCCAGCAGCTTAGCCACGGGACAGTTTGCGAACACCGGGGAGCTGTTTTTT

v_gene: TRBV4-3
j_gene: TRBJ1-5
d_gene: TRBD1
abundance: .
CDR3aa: CASSRALTGGNQPQHF
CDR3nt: TGCGCCAGCAGCCGAGCTTTAACAGGGGGCAATCAGCCCCAGCATTTT

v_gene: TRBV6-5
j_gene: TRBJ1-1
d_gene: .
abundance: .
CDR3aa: CASRKPTGDTEAFF
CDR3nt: TGTGCCAGCAGGAAACCGACAGGAGACACTGAAGCTTTCTTT

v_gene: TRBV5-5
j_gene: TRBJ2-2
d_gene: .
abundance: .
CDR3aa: CASSLEAGSYTGELFF
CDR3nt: TGTGCCAGCAGCTTGGAGGCAGGAAGCTACACCGGGGAGCTGTTTTTT

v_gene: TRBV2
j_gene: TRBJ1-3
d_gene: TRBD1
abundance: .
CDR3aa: CASRATGSGNTIYF
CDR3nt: TGTGCCAGCAGGGCGACAGGGTCTGGAAACACCATATATTTT

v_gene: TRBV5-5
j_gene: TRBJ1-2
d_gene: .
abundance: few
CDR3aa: CASSWGVIANYGYTF
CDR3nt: TGTGCCAGCAGCTGGGGGGTGATAGCTAACTATGGCTACACCTTC

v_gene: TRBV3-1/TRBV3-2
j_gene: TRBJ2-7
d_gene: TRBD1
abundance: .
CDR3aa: CASSGQGDYEQYF
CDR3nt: TGTGCCAGCTCGGGACAGGGGGACTACGAGCAGTACTTC

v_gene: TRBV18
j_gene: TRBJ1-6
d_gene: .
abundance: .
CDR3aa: CASSPGRNYNSPLHF
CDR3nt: TGTGCCAGCTCACCAGGACGAAACTATAATTCACCCCTCCACTTT

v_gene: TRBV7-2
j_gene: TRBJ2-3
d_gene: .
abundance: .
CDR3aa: CASSLAEWDWGRDTQYF
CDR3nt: TGTGCCAGCAGCTTAGCGGAGTGGGACTGGGGAAGGGATACGCAGTATTTT

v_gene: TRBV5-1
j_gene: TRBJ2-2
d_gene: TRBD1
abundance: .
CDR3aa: CASSTGTVSTGELFF
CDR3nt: TGCGCCAGCAGCACAGGGACAGTCTCCACCGGGGAGCTGTTTTTT

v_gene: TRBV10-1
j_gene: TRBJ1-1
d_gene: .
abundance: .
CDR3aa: CASSERDSRGTFF
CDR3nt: TGCGCCAGCAGTGAAAGGGACTCGAGGGGGACTTTCTTT

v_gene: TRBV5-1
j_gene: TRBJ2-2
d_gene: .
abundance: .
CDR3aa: CASSLELNTGELFF
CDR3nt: TGCGCCAGCAGCTTGGAACTCAACACCGGGGAGCTGTTTTTT

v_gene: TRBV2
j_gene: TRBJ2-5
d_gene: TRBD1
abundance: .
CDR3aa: CASRVQGAGETQYF
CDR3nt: TGTGCCAGCAGGGTACAGGGGGCTGGCGAGACCCAGTACTTC